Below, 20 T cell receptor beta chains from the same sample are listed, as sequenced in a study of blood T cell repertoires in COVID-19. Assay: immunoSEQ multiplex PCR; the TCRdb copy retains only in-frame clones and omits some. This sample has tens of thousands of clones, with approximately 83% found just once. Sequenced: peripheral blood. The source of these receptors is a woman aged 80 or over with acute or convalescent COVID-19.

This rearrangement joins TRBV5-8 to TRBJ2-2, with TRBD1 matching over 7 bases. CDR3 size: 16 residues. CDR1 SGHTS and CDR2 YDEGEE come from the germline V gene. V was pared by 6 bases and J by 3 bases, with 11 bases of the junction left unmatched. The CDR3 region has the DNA TGTGCCAGCACCCTGAGGGGGCGCTGGGACACCGGGGAGCTGTTTTTT. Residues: CASTLRGRWDTGELFF.

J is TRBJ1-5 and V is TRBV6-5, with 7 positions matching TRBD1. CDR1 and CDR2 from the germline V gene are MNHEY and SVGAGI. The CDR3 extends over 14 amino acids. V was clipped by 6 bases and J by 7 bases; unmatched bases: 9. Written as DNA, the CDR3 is TGTGCCAGCAGACCCGACAGGGTTGGACAGCCCCAGCATTTT. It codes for CASRPDRVGQPQHF.

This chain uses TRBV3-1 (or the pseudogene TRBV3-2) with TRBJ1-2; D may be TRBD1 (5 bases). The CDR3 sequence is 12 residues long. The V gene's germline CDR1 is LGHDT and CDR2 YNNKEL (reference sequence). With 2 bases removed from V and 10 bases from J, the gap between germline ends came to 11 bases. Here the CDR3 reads CASSQPGGFYTF. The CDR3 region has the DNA TGTGCCAGCAGCCAACCGGGGGGTTTCTACACCTTC.

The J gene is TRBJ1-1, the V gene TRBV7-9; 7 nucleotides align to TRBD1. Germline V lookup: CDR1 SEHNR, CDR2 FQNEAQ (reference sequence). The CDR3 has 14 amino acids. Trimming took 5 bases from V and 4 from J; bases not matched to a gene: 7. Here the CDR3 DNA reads TGTGCCAGCAGCCCGACAGGGCAACCCACTGAAGCTTTCTTT. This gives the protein CASSPTGQPTEAFF. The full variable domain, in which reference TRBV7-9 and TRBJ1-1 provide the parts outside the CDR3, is DTGVSQNPRHKITKRGQNVTFRCDPISEHNRLYWYRQTLGQGPEFLTYFQNEAQLEKSRLLSDRFSAERPKGSFSTLEIQRTEQGDSAMYLCASSPTGQPTEAFFGQGTRLTVV.

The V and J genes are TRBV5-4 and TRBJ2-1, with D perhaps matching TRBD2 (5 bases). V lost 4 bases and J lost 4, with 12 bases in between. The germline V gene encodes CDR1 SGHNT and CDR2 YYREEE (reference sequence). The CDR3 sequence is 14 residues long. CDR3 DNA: TGTGCCAGCAGCCCGAGGGAAGGATACAATGAGCAGTTCTTC. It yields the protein CASSPREGYNEQFF.

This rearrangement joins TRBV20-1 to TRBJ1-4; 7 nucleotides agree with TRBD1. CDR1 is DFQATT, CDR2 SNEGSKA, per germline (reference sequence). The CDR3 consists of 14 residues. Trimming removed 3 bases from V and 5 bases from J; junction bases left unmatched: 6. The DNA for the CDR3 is TGCAGTGCTAGTCCCAGGGGGTACAATGAAAAACTGTTTTTT. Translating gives CSASPRGYNEKLFF.

The DNA for the CDR3 is TGTGCCAGCAGCTTGGCGACAGAAGGGACTAATGAAAAACTGTTTTTT. As protein: CASSLATEGTNEKLFF. This chain uses TRBV5-4 with TRBJ1-4, with D perhaps matching TRBD1 (5 bases). The CDR3 is 16 residues long. Germline V gene sequence: CDR1 SGHNT, CDR2 YYREEE (reference sequence). V shed 0 bases and J shed 2 bases, with 11 bases lying between them.

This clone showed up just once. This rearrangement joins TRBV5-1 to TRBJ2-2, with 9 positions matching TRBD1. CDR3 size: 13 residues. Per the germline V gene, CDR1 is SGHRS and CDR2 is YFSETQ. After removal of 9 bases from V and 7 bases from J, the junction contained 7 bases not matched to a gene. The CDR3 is CATGTGNGGELFF. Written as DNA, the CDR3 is TGCGCCACCGGGACAGGGAATGGCGGGGAGCTGTTTTTT.

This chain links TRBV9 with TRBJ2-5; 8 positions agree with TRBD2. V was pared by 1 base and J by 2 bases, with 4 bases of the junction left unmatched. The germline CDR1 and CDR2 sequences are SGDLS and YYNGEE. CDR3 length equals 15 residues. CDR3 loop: CASSVKAGEQETQYF. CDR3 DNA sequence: TGTGCCAGCAGCGTAAAAGCGGGGGAGCAAGAGACCCAGTACTTC.

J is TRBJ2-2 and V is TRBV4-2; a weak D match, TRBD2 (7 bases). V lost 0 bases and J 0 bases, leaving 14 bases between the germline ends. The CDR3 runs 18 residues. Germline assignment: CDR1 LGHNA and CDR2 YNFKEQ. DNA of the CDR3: TGTGCCAGCAGCCAAGAGGGGGGGGCAGCTCCGAACACCGGGGAGCTGTTTTTT. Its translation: CASSQEGGAAPNTGELFF.

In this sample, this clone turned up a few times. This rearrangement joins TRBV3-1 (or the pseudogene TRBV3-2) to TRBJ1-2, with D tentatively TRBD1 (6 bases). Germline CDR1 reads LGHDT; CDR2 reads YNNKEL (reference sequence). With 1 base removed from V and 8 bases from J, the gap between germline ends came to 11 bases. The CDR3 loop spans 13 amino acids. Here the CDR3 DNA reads TGTGCCAGCAGCCAAGGGTTGGGGGCCGGCTACACCTTC. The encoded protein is CASSQGLGAGYTF.

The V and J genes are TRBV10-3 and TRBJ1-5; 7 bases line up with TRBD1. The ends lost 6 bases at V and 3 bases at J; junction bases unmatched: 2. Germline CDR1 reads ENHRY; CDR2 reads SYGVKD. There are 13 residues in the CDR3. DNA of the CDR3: TGTGCCATCAGAGGGGGCGACAATCAGCCCCAGCATTTT. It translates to CAIRGGDNQPQHF.

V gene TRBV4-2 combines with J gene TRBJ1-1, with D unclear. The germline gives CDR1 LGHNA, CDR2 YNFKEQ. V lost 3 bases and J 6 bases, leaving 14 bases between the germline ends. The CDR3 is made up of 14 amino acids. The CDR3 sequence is CASSHTSERPEAFF. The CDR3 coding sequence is TGTGCCAGCAGCCACACATCCGAACGTCCTGAAGCTTTCTTT.

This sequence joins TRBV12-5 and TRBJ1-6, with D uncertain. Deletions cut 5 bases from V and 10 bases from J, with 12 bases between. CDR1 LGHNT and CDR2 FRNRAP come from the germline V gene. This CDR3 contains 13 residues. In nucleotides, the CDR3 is TGTGCTAGTGGTCCCCGGCGAGGATCACCCCTCCACTTT. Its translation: CASGPRRGSPLHF.

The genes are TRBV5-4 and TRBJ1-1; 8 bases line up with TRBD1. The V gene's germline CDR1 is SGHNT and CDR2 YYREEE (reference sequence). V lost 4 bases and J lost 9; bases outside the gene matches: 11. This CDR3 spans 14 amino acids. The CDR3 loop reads CASSPGQASTQAFF. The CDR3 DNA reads TGTGCCAGCAGCCCGGGACAGGCCTCAACCCAAGCTTTCTTT.

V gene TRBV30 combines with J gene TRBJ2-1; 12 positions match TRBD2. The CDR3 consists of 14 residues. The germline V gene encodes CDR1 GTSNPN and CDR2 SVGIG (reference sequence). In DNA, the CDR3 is TGTGCACTTCCTAGCGGGGGGGCTTACAATGAGCAGTTCTTC. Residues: CALPSGGAYNEQFF. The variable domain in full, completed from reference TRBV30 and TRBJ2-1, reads SQTIHQWPATLVQPVGSPLSLECTVEGTSNPNLYWYRQAAGRGLQLLFYSVGIGQISSEVPQNLSASRPQDRQFILSSKKLLLSDSGFYLCALPSGGAYNEQFFGPGTRLTVL.

The CDR3 nucleotides read TGTGCCACCAGCATGAGGAGGGCAGAGACCCAGTACTTC. It yields the protein CATSMRRAETQYF. J is TRBJ2-5 and V is TRBV15; possibly TRBD2 for D (6 bases). Germline V gene lookup returns CDR1 LNHNV and CDR2 YYDKDF (reference sequence). V dropped 4 bases and J dropped 4 bases, with 10 bases sitting between them. This CDR3 is 13 amino acids long.

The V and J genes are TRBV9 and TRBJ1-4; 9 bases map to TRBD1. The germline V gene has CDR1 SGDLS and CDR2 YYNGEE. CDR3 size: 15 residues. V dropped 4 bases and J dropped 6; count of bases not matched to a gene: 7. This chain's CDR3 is CASSPRDRADEKLFF. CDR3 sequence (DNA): TGTGCCAGCAGCCCCCGGGACAGGGCGGATGAAAAACTGTTTTTT.

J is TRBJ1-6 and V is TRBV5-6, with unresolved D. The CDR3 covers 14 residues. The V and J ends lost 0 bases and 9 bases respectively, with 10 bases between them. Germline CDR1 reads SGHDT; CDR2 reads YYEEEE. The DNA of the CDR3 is TGTGCCAGCAGCTTGGGGGAGCCTGGTTCACCCCTCCACTTT. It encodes CASSLGEPGSPLHF.

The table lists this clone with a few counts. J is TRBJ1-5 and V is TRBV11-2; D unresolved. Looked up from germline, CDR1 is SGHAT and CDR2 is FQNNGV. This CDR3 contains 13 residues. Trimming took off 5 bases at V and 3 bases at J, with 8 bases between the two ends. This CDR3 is CASSTGVNQPQHF. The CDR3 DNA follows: TGTGCCAGCAGCACCGGGGTCAATCAGCCCCAGCATTTT.